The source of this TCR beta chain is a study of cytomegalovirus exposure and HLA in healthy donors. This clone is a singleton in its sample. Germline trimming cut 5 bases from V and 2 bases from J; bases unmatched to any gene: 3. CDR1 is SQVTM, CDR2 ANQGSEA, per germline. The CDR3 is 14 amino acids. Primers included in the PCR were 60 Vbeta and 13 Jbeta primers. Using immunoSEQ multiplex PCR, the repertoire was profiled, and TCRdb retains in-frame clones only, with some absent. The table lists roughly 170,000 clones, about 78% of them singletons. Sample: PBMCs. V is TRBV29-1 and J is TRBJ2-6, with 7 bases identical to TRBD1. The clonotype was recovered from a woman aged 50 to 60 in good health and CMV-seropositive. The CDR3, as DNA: TGCAGCGTTTATGACAGGGCTGGGGCCAACGTCCTGACTTTC. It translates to CSVYDRAGANVLTF.